A selection of T cell receptor beta chains follows, all from one sample in a study of T cell repertoires in cytomegalovirus infection. MiXCR was run by TCRdb on the reads, yielding one entry per CDR3 protein. The sample includes about 310,000 distinct CDR3 sequences, about a sixth seen only once; the top ten take more than 10%. The sequenced sample was PBMCs. Every receptor here comes from a human donor in good health (CMV status not recorded). Some clones in this sample may be carry-over from other donors' samples. CDR3s include the opening cysteine and the closing phenylalanine or tryptophan. The D gene is left open where the match is weak. Rows give clone size only sometimes, using once, few, many, or a class for an expanded clone.

many,TRBV7-9,TRBJ2-7,-,TGTGCCAGCAGCTTAAACTCCTCGCCCGAGCAGTACTTC,CASSLNSSPEQYF
-,TRBV24-1,TRBJ2-3,-,TGTGCCACCAGTACGGGAGATAGCACAGATACGCAGTATTTT,CATSTGDSTDTQYF
many,TRBV7-2,TRBJ1-5,-,TGTGCCAGCAGCTTAGAGAGCTTTCGAAGCAATCAGCCCCAGCATTTT,CASSLESFRSNQPQHF
-,TRBV19,TRBJ1-2,TRBD1,TGTGCCAGTAGTACCCCCCCCGGACAGGTCACGACGGCGGATGGCTACACCTTC,CASSTPPGQVTTADGYTF
-,TRBV18,TRBJ1-4,TRBD1,TGTGCCAGCTCACCCACAGGGGTCGTTAATGAAAAACTGTTTTTT,CASSPTGVVNEKLFF
-,TRBV10-3,TRBJ2-7,-,TGTGCCACCGTGGGGTATGGTAACGAGCAGTACTTC,CATVGYGNEQYF
many,TRBV7-2,TRBJ1-1,-,TGTGCCAGCAGCTCCCGTATCAGCACTGAAGCTTTCTTT,CASSSRISTEAFF
-,TRBV27,TRBJ1-6,-,TGTGCCAGCAGTTTTGCGCCGCGACGTGACAATTCACCCCTCCACTTT,CASSFAPRRDNSPLHF
many,TRBV7-8,TRBJ2-1,-,TGTGCCAGCAGCCCCCGGGGGGCGGGTTCCTACAATGAGCAGTTCTTC,CASSPRGAGSYNEQFF
-,TRBV15,TRBJ2-2,-,TGTGCCACCAGCAGGGCCGGGACACTGAACACCGGGGAGCTGTTTTTT,CATSRAGTLNTGELFF
few,TRBV19,TRBJ1-1,-,TGTGCCAGTAGTATCATTTTCGGTCGGACGAACACTGAAGCTTTCTTT,CASSIIFGRTNTEAFF
many,TRBV12-3/TRBV12-4,TRBJ1-5,-,TGTGCCAGCACCCGAGATACGGGCCAGCCCCAGCATTTT,CASTRDTGQPQHF
few,TRBV6-2/TRBV6-3,TRBJ2-5,TRBD1,TGTGCCAGCAGTTCGGGTGAGACAGGGAAGAGGATAAAGACCCAGTACTTC,CASSSGETGKRIKTQYF
many,TRBV7-2,TRBJ1-2,TRBD1,TGTGCCAGCAGCGCCGCCGACTCCGGGACAGGGGCCGGCTACACCTTC,CASSAADSGTGAGYTF
-,TRBV6-4,TRBJ1-1,-,TGTGCCAGCAGTGACCAGGAGAACACTGAAGCTTTCTTT,CASSDQENTEAFF
many,TRBV11-1,TRBJ2-1,TRBD2,TGTGCCAGCAGCTTACCGGGACTAGCCTACCTGCGGCAGTTCTTC,CASSLPGLAYLRQFF
-,TRBV2,TRBJ2-3,-,TGTGCCAGCAAAAGGACCGCTGATACGCAGTATTTT,CASKRTADTQYF
many,TRBV27,TRBJ2-2,-,TGTGCCAGCAGTTTTGTCTGGAACACCGGGGAGCTGTTTTTT,CASSFVWNTGELFF
many,TRBV7-2,TRBJ2-5,TRBD2,TGTGCCAGCAGTTGGGGGGGGGGAATGGAGACCCAGTACTTC,CASSWGGGMETQYF
many,TRBV7-2,TRBJ2-7,TRBD1,TGTGCCAGCAGCAACCGGGACAGGGGGCTCTACGAGCAGTACTTC,CASSNRDRGLYEQYF
few,TRBV4-1,TRBJ2-5,-,TGCGCCAGCAGCCAAGATGGGGGAGATTCGTGGCAAGAGACCCAGTACTTC,CASSQDGGDSWQETQYF
many,TRBV12-3/TRBV12-4,TRBJ2-4,-,TGTGCCAGCAGTTTATTCTGGGTCACAGGGTTC,CASSLFWVTGF
few,TRBV2,TRBJ2-3,TRBD2,TGTGCCAGCATTGAGACTAGCCCAGTGGCAGATACGCAGTATTTT,CASIETSPVADTQYF
few,TRBV11-2,TRBJ1-4,TRBD1,TGTGCCAGCAGCTCAATGGGGACAGGGGAGGGAAAACTGTTTTTT,CASSSMGTGEGKLFF
-,TRBV25-1,TRBJ1-2,TRBD1,TGTGCCAGCAGTGAATATTGGACAGGGGCGGATGGCTACACCTTC,CASSEYWTGADGYTF
many,TRBV28,TRBJ2-7,TRBD1,TGTGCCAGCAGTAAGCCCGGGACAGGGAGGAACGAGCAGTACTTC,CASSKPGTGRNEQYF
-,TRBV9,TRBJ2-6,-,TGTGCCAGCAGCTTCTCGCGGGCCAACGACAGAATATCTGGGGCCAACGTCCTGACTTTC,CASSFSRANDRISGANVLTF
-,TRBV20-1,TRBJ1-1,-,TGCAGTGCCCAGACGGGGGCCAAGAACACTGAAGCTTTCTTT,CSAQTGAKNTEAFF
-,TRBV6-2/TRBV6-3,TRBJ2-5,TRBD1,TGTGCCAGCAGTTACCGGGACAGCCAAGAGACCCAGTACTTC,CASSYRDSQETQYF
few,TRBV6-1,TRBJ2-5,-,TGTGCCAGCAGTGAAGTCTCTGTGGAGACCCAGTACTTC,CASSEVSVETQYF
-,TRBV10-3,TRBJ2-3,-,TGTGCCATCAGTGACGTCGGAGATACGCAGTATTTT,CAISDVGDTQYF
-,TRBV2,TRBJ2-6,TRBD1,TGTGCCAGCAGGGCTCCAGGACAGGGTCCCTCTGGGGCCAACGTCCTGACTTTC,CASRAPGQGPSGANVLTF
few,TRBV12-3/TRBV12-4,TRBJ1-4,-,TGTGCCAGCAGTTTGGGACCCTCTAATGAAAAACTGTTTTTT,CASSLGPSNEKLFF
-,TRBV4-1,TRBJ2-2,TRBD1,TGCGCCAGCAGCTGGAGGGGGGACAGGGGTACCGGGGAGCTGTTTTTT,CASSWRGDRGTGELFF
-,TRBV6-2/TRBV6-3,TRBJ2-1,-,TGTGCCAGCAGTACGGGGGGCGGTGAGCAGTTCTTC,CASSTGGGEQFF
few,TRBV7-9,TRBJ1-3,-,TGTGCCAGCTATGGAAACACCATATATTTT,CASYGNTIYF
few,TRBV20-1,TRBJ1-2,TRBD1,TGCAGTGCTAGGGAGACAGGGGATTTAGGCTACACCTTC,CSARETGDLGYTF